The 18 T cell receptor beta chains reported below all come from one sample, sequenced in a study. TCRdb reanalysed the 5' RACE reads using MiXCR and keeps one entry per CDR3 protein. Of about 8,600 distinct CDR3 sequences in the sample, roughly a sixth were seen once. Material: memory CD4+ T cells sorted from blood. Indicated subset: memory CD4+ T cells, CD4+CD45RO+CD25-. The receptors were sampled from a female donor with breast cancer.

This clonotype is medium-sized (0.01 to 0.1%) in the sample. In nucleotides, the CDR3 is TGTGCCAGCAGTTTCTCTAGCGGGAGCCATGAGCAGTTCTTC. This translates into CASSFSSGSHEQFF. The chain recombines TRBV12-3 or TRBV12-4 with TRBJ2-1; 10 positions match TRBD2. The J segment lost 8 bases and the V segment lost 3 bases, leaving 4 bases of the junction unmatched. This CDR3 comprises 14 residues.

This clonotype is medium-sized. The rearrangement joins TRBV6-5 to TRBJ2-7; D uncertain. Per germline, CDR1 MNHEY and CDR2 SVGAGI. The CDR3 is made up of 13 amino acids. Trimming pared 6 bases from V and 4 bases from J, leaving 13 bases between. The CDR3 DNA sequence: TGTGCCAGCAGCAAGGGATCCATATACGAGCAGTACTTC. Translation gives CASSKGSIYEQYF.

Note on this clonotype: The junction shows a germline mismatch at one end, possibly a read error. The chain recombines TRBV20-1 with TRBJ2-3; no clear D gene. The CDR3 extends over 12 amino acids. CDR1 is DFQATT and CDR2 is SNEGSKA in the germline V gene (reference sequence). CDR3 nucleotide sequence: TGCAGTGCCCTGGAGCTGACATATACACAGTATTTT. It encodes CSALELTYTQYF.

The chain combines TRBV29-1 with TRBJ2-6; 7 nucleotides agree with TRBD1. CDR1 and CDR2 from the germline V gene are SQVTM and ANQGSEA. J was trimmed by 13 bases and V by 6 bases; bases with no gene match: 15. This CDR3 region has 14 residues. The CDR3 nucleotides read TGCAGCGTCGGGACAGCCTCTGGGGCCGAAGTCCTGACTTTC. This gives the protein CSVGTASGAEVLTF. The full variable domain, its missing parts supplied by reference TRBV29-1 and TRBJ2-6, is SAVISQKPSRDICQRGTSLTIQCQVDSQVTMMFWYRQQPGQSLTLIATANQGSEATYESGFVIDKFPISRPNLTFSTLTVSNMSPEDSSIYLCSVGTASGAEVLTFGAGSRLTVL.

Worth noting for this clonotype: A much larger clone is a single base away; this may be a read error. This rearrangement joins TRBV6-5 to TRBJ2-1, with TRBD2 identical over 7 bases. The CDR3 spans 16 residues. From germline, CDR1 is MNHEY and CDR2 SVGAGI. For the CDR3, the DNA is TGTGCCAGCAGTTACCAACTAGCGCAAGAGGTGAATGAGCGGTTCTTC. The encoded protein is CASSYQLAQEVNERFF.

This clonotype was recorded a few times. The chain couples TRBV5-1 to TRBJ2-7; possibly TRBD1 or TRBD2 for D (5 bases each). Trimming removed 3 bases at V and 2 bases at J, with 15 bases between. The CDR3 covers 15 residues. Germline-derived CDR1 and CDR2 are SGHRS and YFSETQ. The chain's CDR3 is CASSWGSGETYEQYF. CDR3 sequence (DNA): TGCGCCAGCAGCTGGGGGTCAGGAGAGACCTACGAGCAGTACTTC. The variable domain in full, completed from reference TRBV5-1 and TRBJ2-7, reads KAGVTQTPRYLIKTRGQQVTLSCSPISGHRSVSWYQQTPGQGLQFLFEYFSETQRNKGNFPGRFSGRQFSNSRSEMNVSTLELGDSALYLCASSWGSGETYEQYFGPGTRLTVT.

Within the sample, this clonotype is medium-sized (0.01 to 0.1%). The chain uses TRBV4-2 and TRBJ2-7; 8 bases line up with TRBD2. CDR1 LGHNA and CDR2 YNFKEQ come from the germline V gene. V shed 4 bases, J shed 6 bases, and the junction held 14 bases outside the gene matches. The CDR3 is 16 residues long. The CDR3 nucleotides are TGTGCCAGCAGCCCCACCACGGAGGGACTAGTTGCCGAGCAGTACTTC. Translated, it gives CASSPTTEGLVAEQYF.

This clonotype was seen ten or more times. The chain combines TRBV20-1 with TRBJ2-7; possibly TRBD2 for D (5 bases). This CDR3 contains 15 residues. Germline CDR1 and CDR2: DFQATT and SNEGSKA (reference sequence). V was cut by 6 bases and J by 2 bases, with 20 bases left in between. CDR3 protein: CSAEGRLRGTYEQYF. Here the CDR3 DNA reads TGCAGTGCCGAAGGACGGTTGAGAGGGACCTACGAGCAGTACTTC.

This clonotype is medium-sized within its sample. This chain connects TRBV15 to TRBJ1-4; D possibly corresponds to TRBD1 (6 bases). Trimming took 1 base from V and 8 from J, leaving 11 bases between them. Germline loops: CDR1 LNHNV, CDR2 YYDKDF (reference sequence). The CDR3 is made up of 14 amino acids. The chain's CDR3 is CATSRGQQGEKLFF. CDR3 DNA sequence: TGTGCCACCAGCAGAGGTCAGCAGGGGGAAAAACTGTTTTTT.

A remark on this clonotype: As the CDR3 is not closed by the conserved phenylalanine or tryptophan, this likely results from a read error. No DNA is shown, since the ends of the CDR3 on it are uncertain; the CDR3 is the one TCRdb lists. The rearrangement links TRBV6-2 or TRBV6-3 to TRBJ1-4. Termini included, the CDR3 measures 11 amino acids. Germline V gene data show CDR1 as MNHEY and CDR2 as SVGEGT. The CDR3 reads CASTDNEKRFY.

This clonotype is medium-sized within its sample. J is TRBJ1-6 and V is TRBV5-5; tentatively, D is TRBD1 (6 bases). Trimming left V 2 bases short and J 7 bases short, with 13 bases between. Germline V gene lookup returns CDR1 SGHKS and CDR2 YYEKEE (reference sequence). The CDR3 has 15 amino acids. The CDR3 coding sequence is TGTGCCAGCAGCTTTGGGACATTTTTAAATTCACCCCTCCACTTT. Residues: CASSFGTFLNSPLHF.

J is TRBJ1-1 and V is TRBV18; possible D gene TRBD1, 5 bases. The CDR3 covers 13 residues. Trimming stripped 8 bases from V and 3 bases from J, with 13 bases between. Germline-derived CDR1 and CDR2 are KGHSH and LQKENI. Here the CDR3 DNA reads TGTGCCAGCCAGGCACAAGGGGACACTGAAGCTTTCTTT. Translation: CASQAQGDTEAFF.

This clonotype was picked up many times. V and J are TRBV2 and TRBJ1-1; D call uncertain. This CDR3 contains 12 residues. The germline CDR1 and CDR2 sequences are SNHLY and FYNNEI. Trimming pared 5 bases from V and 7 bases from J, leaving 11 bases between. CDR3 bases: TGTGCCAGCAGTTTTCGCCGACTTGAAGCTTTCTTT. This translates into CASSFRRLEAFF. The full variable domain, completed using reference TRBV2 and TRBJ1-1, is EPEVTQTPSHQVTQMGQEVILRCVPISNHLYFYWYRQILGQKVEFLVSFYNNEISEKSEIFDDQFSVERPDGSNFTLKIRSTKLEDSAMYFCASSFRRLEAFFGQGTRLTVV.

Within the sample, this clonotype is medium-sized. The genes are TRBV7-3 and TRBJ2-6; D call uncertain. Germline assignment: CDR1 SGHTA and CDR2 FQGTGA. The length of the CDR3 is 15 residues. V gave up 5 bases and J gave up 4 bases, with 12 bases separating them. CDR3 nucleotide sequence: TGTGCCAGCAGCCCCTGGGCCGCCGGGGCCAACGTCCTGACTTTC. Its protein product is CASSPWAAGANVLTF.

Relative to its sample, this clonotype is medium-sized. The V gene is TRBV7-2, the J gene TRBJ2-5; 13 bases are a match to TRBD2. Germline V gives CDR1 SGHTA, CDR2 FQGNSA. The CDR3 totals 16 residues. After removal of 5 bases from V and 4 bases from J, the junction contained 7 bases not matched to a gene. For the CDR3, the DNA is TGTGCCAGCAGCCGCCGGACTAGCGGGAGAAGAGAGACCCAGTACTTC. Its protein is CASSRRTSGRRETQYF.

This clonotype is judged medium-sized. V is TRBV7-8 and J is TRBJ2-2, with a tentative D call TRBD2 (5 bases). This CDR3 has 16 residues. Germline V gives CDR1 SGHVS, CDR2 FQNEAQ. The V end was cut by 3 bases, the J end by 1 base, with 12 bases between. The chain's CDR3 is CASSLTRVGNTGELFF. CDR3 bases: TGTGCCAGCAGCTTGACGCGGGTTGGGAACACCGGGGAGCTGTTTTTT.

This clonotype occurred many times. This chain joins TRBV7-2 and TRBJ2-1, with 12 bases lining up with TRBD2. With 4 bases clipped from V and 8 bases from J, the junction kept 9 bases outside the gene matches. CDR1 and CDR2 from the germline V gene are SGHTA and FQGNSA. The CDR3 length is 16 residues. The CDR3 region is CASSSYTSGRIDEQFF. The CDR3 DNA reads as TGTGCCAGCAGCTCATACACTAGCGGGAGGATCGATGAGCAGTTCTTC.

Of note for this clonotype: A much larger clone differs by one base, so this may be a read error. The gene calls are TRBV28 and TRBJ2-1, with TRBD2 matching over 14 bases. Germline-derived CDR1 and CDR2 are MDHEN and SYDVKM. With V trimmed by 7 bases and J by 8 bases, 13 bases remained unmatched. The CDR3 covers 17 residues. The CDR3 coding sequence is TGTGCCAGCAATCCGGTACGACTAGCGGGAGGGGTTGATGAGCAGTTCTTC. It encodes CASNPVRLAGGVDEQFF.